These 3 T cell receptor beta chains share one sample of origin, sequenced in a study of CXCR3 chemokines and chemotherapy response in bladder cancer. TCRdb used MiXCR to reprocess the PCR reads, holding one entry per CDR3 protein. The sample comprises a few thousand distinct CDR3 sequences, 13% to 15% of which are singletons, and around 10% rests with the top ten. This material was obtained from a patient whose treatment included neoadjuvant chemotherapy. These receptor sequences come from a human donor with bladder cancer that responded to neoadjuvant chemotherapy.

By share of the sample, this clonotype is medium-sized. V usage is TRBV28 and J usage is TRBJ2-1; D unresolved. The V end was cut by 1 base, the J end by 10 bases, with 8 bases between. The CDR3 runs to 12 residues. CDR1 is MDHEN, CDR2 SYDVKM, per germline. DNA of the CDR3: TGTGCCAGCAGTTTATTACAGAGGGAGCAGTTCTTC. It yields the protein CASSLLQREQFF. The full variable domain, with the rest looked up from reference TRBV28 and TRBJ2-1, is DVKVTQSSRYLVKRTGEKVFLECVQDMDHENMFWYRQDPGLGLRLIYFSYDVKMKEKGDIPEGYSVSREKKERFSLILESASTNQTSMYLCASSLLQREQFFGPGTRLTVL.

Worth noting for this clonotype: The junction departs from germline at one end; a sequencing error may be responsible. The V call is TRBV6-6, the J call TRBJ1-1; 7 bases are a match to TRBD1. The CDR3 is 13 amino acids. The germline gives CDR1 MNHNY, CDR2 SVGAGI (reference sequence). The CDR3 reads CASSFRGQNTEAF. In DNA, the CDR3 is TGTGCCAGCAGTTTTAGGGGACAGAACACTGAAGCTTTT.

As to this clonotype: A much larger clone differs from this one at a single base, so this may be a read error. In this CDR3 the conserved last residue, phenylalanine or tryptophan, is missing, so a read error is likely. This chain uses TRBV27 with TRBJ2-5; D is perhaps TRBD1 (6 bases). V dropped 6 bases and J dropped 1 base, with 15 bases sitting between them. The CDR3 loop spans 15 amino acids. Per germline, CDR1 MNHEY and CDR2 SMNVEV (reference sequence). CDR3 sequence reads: CASRARQAPQETQYL. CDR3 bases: TGTGCCAGCAGAGCCCGACAGGCGCCCCAAGAGACCCAGTACTTA.